Below are 21 T cell receptor beta chains sequenced from a single sample in a study of cytomegalovirus exposure and HLA in healthy donors listed by TCRdb under 2017. Libraries were prepared through the immunoSEQ multiplex PCR assay. For the multiplex PCR, a mixture combining 60 forward primers for TCR Vbeta segments and 13 reverse primers for TCR Jbeta segments was used. Imported from immuneACCESS, the table was reduced by TCRdb to in-frame sequences with V and J called. These copies leave out some clones; in studies compared against another copy, an unresolved V gene accounts for under half, and the cause of the remainder is not known. This sample's clone table shows 40,000 or so clones. The ten most abundant clones make up 3.5% to 4% of the sample. Sequencing input: PBMCs. The origin of the receptors is a male donor in good health and CMV-seronegative.

V gene TRBV9 combines with J gene TRBJ1-1; D may be TRBD1 (6 bases). Trimming left V 2 bases short and J 1 base short, with 12 bases between. The length of the CDR3 is 15 residues. CDR1 and CDR2 from the germline V gene are SGDLS and YYNGEE. CDR3 residues: CASSVTGTSNTEAFF. The CDR3 bases are TGTGCCAGCAGCGTCACCGGGACATCGAACACTGAAGCTTTCTTT.

The rearrangement joins TRBV5-1 to TRBJ2-7; TRBD2 might be the D (7 bases). V lost 4 bases, J lost 9 bases, and 23 bases lay in between. Germline V gives CDR1 SGHRS, CDR2 YFSETQ. This CDR3 is 15 amino acids long. The CDR3 loop reads CASSRGDTPTPVQYF. For the CDR3, the DNA is TGCGCCAGCAGCCGGGGGGACACTCCCACCCCCGTGCAGTACTTC.

The rearrangement uses TRBV9 and TRBJ2-3; D ambiguous. In germline, CDR1 is SGDLS, CDR2 YYNGEE. The CDR3 totals 16 residues. V dropped 0 bases and J dropped 0 bases, with 11 bases sitting between them. The CDR3 DNA sequence: TGTGCCAGCAGCGTAGAGAACGCGAGGAGCACAGATACGCAGTATTTT. Amino acids: CASSVENARSTDTQYF.

The rearrangement links TRBV7-2 to TRBJ1-6, with TRBD1 matching 11 bases. After removal of 5 bases from V and 9 bases from J, the junction contained 6 bases not matched to a gene. CDR1 SGHTA and CDR2 FQGNSA come from the germline V gene. The CDR3 length is 15 residues. CDR3 coding DNA: TGTGCCAGCAGCACGGGACAGGGGGTTAGTTCACCCCTCCACTTT. Protein product: CASSTGQGVSSPLHF.

The chain is built from TRBV19 and TRBJ1-1; a weak D match, TRBD1 (5 bases). CDR3 size: 13 residues. CDR1 and CDR2 (germline): LNHDA, SQIVND (reference sequence). The ends were cut back, 2 bases at V and 3 bases at J, with 7 bases in the middle. CDR3 DNA: TGTGCCAGTAGTATATCAGGGTACACTGAAGCTTTCTTT. Translation gives CASSISGYTEAFF.

The genes are TRBV15 and TRBJ2-3, with 9 bases lining up with TRBD2. Unmatched junction bases numbered 15, after V lost 1 base and J lost 4 bases. Looked up from germline, CDR1 is LNHNV and CDR2 is YYDKDF (reference sequence). The CDR3 has 19 amino acids. The CDR3 DNA sequence: TGTGCCACCAGCAGAGGGAGGCGCGGGGGGGCCCGAGAAGCAGATACGCAGTATTTT. It encodes CATSRGRRGGAREADTQYF.

The genes are TRBV5-1 and TRBJ2-7; 8 bases fit TRBD1. With 4 bases clipped from V and 8 bases from J, the junction kept 8 bases outside the gene matches. Germline V gives CDR1 SGHRS, CDR2 YFSETQ. The CDR3 sequence is 13 residues long. The CDR3 sequence: CASSPGQDLQQYF. In DNA form, the CDR3 reads TGCGCCAGCAGCCCGGGACAGGACCTCCAGCAGTACTTC.

The chain uses TRBV9 and TRBJ2-2, with D possibly TRBD2 on 6 matching bases. Deletions cut 0 bases from V and 1 base from J, with 13 bases between. Germline-derived CDR1 and CDR2 are SGDLS and YYNGEE. The CDR3 spans 17 residues. CDR3 DNA: TGTGCCAGCAGCGTAGTGGGGGGTAGCTTGAACACCGGGGAGCTGTTTTTT. This sequence encodes CASSVVGGSLNTGELFF.

This chain uses TRBV11-2 with TRBJ2-3; 9 bases line up with TRBD2. This CDR3 is built from 16 residues. From germline, CDR1 is SGHAT and CDR2 FQNNGV. Trimming removed 4 bases from V and 5 bases from J; junction bases left unmatched: 10. CDR3 sequence (DNA): TGTGCCAGCAGCTCTCCCAGCGGGGGGCGAGGAGATACGCAGTATTTT. It specifies CASSSPSGGRGDTQYF.

The chain employs TRBV18 and TRBJ2-7, with 7 bases lining up with TRBD1. Trimming at V came to 3 bases and at J to 3 bases, leaving 8 bases not matched to a gene. The CDR3 runs 15 residues. Looked up from germline, CDR1 is KGHSH and CDR2 is LQKENI. The CDR3 coding sequence is TGTGCCAGCTCACCCCAAGATTCAGGGGGCTACGAGCAGTACTTC. Translating it yields CASSPQDSGGYEQYF.

J is TRBJ2-7 and V is TRBV19; the match to TRBD1 covers 11 bases. The junction had 7 bases not matched to a gene; V was cut back by 4 bases and J by 2 bases. CDR3 length: 16 residues. Germline CDR1 and CDR2: LNHDA and SQIVND (reference sequence). In DNA form, the CDR3 reads TGTGCCAGTAGTAACTTGGGACAGGGGGTTCCCTACGAGCAGTACTTC. This gives the protein CASSNLGQGVPYEQYF.

The rearrangement joins TRBV15 to TRBJ1-1; D unclear. Per germline, CDR1 LNHNV and CDR2 YYDKDF (reference sequence). Deletions cut 1 base from V and 5 bases from J, with 8 bases between. The CDR3 runs to 13 residues. The CDR3 here is CATSRGEWTEAFF. The CDR3 DNA is TGTGCCACCAGCAGAGGGGAGTGGACTGAAGCTTTCTTT.

V usage is TRBV6-6 and J usage is TRBJ2-7, with 9 bases fitting TRBD1. The CDR3 runs to 14 residues. With 6 bases clipped from V and 2 bases from J, the junction kept 5 bases outside the gene matches. Per the germline V gene, CDR1 is MNHNY and CDR2 is SVGAGI (reference sequence). CDR3 sequence (DNA): TGTGCCAGCAGGGACAGGGGCCCCACCTACGAGCAGTACTTC. As protein: CASRDRGPTYEQYF.

The rearrangement links TRBV5-1 to TRBJ2-5; 13 bases are shared with TRBD2. The CDR3 length is 16 residues. Germline V gene sequence: CDR1 SGHRS, CDR2 YFSETQ. J lost 1 base, V lost 4 bases, and 4 bases had no gene match. CDR3: CASSVGLAGSQETQYF. The CDR3, as DNA: TGCGCCAGCAGCGTGGGACTAGCGGGGTCCCAAGAGACCCAGTACTTC.

The chain joins TRBV7-8 to TRBJ2-5; weak D call: TRBD2 (5 bases). The CDR3 runs to 16 residues. CDR1 and CDR2 from the germline V gene are SGHVS and FQNEAQ. V lost 3 bases and J lost 5, with 19 bases in between. The DNA of the CDR3 is TGTGCCAGCAGCTTTCCCTCACTAGTATTTAAGGAGACCCAGTACTTC. This encodes CASSFPSLVFKETQYF.

V gene TRBV7-9 combines with J gene TRBJ1-4, with TRBD1 identical over 8 bases. Per germline, CDR1 SEHNR and CDR2 FQNEAQ (reference sequence). J lost 0 bases, V lost 6 bases, and 6 bases had no gene match. CDR3 length: 16 residues. CDR3 in amino acids: CASSPDRGTTNEKLFF. CDR3 in DNA: TGTGCCAGCAGTCCTGACAGGGGTACAACTAATGAAAAACTGTTTTTT.

V usage is TRBV5-1 and J usage is TRBJ1-4; TRBD1 agrees at 7 bases. V was clipped by 4 bases and J by 0 bases; unmatched bases: 9. The CDR3 is 17 residues long. CDR1 and CDR2 (germline): SGHRS, YFSETQ. CDR3 region: CASSLQGVGATNEKLFF. The CDR3 coding sequence is TGCGCCAGCAGCCTTCAGGGGGTGGGGGCAACTAATGAAAAACTGTTTTTT.

This rearrangement joins TRBV5-1 to TRBJ2-2; no definite D call. The CDR3 spans 12 residues. From germline, CDR1 is SGHRS and CDR2 YFSETQ. Trimming removed 4 bases at V and 2 bases at J, with 3 bases between. The CDR3 protein is CASSINTGELFF. In DNA form, the CDR3 reads TGCGCCAGCAGCATAAACACCGGGGAGCTGTTTTTT. Drawing the rest from reference TRBV5-1 and TRBJ2-2, the complete variable domain is KAGVTQTPRYLIKTRGQQVTLSCSPISGHRSVSWYQQTPGQGLQFLFEYFSETQRNKGNFPGRFSGRQFSNSRSEMNVSTLELGDSALYLCASSINTGELFFGEGSRLTVL.

V and J are TRBV5-1 and TRBJ2-3, with 12 positions matching TRBD1. J gave up 11 bases and V 4 bases, and 8 bases lay outside the gene matches. Germline CDR1 reads SGHRS; CDR2 reads YFSETQ. The CDR3 has 14 amino acids. CDR3 sequence (DNA): TGCGCCAGCAGCCCGGGACAGGGGGCTGACTTGCAGTATTTT. Its translation is CASSPGQGADLQYF.

The chain carries TRBV11-2 and TRBJ1-1; D might be TRBD1 (6 bases). V lost 7 bases to trimming and J lost 1 base, with 16 bases between them. Germline V gene data show CDR1 as SGHAT and CDR2 as FQNNGV. CDR3 size: 15 residues. In DNA form, the CDR3 reads TGTGCCAGCATGACAGCAGGGGTTCCGAACACTGAAGCTTTCTTT. Translating it yields CASMTAGVPNTEAFF.

The chain carries TRBV5-1 and TRBJ1-5; TRBD1 matches at 7 bases. Germline lookup yields CDR1 SGHRS and CDR2 YFSETQ. Trimming at V came to 4 bases and at J to 0 bases, leaving 4 bases not matched to a gene. The CDR3 is 15 amino acids. The CDR3 loop reads CASSQGQNSNQPQHF. The CDR3 region has the DNA TGCGCCAGCAGCCAGGGACAGAATAGCAATCAGCCCCAGCATTTT. Looking up the rest from reference TRBV5-1 and TRBJ1-5 gives the full variable domain: KAGVTQTPRYLIKTRGQQVTLSCSPISGHRSVSWYQQTPGQGLQFLFEYFSETQRNKGNFPGRFSGRQFSNSRSEMNVSTLELGDSALYLCASSQGQNSNQPQHFGDGTRLSIL.